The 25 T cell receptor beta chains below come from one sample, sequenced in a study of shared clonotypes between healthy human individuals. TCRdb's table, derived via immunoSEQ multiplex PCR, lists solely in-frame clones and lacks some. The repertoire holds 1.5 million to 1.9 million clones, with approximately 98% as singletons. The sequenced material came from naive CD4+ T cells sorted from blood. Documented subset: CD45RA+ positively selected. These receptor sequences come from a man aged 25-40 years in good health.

CDR3 protein: CAISESRAGLPVYEQYF. In nucleotides, the CDR3 is TGTGCCATCAGTGAAAGCAGGGCAGGACTACCGGTCTACGAGCAGTACTTC. The chain employs TRBV10-3 and TRBJ2-7; tentatively, D is TRBD2 (6 bases). Germline assignment: CDR1 ENHRY and CDR2 SYGVKD. V lost 3 bases and J 3 bases, leaving 21 bases between the germline ends. The length of the CDR3 is 17 residues.

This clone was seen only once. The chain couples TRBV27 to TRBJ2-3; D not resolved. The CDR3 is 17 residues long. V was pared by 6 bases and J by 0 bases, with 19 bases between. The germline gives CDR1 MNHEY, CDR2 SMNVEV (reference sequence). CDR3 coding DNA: TGTGCCAGCAGCACCCACCCCCCCCAGCCCAGCACAGATACGCAGTATTTT. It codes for CASSTHPPQPSTDTQYF.

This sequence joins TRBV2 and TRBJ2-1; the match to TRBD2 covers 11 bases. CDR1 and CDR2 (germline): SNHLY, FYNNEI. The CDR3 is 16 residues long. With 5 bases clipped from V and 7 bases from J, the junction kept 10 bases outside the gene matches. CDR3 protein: CASSIGSGRGGNEQFF. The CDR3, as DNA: TGTGCCAGCAGTATCGGTAGCGGGAGGGGAGGTAATGAGCAGTTCTTC.

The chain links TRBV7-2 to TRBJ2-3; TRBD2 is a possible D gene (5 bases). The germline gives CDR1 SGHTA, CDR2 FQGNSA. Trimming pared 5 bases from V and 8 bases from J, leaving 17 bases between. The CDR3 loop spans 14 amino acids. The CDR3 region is CASSTGGLEGTQYF. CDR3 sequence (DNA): TGTGCCAGCAGCACCGGTGGCCTCGAGGGTACGCAGTATTTT. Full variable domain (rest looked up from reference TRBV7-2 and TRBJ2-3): GAGVSQSPSNKVTEKGKDVELRCDPISGHTALYWYRQSLGQGLEFLIYFQGNSAPDKSGLPSDRFSAERTGGSVSTLTIQRTQQEDSAVYLCASSTGGLEGTQYFGPGTRLTVL.

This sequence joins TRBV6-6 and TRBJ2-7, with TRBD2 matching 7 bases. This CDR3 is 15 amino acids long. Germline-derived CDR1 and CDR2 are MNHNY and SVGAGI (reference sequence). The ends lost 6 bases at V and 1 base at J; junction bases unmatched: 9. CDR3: CASSNFGLESYEQYF. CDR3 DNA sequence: TGTGCCAGCAGCAATTTCGGACTAGAGTCCTACGAGCAGTACTTC.

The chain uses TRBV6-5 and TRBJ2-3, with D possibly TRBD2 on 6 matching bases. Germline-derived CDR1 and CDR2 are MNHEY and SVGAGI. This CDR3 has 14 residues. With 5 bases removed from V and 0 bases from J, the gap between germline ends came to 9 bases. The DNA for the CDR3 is TGTGCCAGCAGTGCCGGACTAAGCACAGATACGCAGTATTTT. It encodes CASSAGLSTDTQYF.

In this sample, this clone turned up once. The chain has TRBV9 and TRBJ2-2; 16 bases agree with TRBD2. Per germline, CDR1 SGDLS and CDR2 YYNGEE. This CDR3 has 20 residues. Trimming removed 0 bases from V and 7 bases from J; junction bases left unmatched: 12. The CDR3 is CASSVVPSGLAGGLDGELFF. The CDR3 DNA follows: TGTGCCAGCAGCGTAGTCCCCTCGGGACTAGCGGGAGGGCTGGACGGGGAGCTGTTTTTT.

In DNA form, the CDR3 reads TGTGCCAGCGGGGGTAAGACTAGCGGGAGGAAGACCCAGTACTTC. Translating it yields CASGGKTSGRKTQYF. The rearrangement uses TRBV25-1 and TRBJ2-5, with TRBD2 matching over 13 bases. The junction had 9 bases not matched to a gene; V was cut back by 8 bases and J by 6 bases. The germline V gene encodes CDR1 MGHDK and CDR2 SYGVNS. The CDR3 is 15 amino acids.

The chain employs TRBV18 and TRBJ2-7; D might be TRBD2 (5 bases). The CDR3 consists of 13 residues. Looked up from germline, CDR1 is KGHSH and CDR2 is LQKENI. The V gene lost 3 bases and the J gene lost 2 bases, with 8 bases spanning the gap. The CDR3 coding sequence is TGTGCCAGCTCACCCCTGGAGGCCTACGAGCAGTACTTC. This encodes CASSPLEAYEQYF.

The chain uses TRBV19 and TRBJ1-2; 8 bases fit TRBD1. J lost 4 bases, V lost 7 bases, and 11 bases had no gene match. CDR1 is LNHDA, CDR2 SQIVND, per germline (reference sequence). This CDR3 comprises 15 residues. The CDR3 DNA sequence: TGTGCCAGTACCCCAGGGACAGGCTATGGCTATGGCTACACCTTC. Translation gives CASTPGTGYGYGYTF.

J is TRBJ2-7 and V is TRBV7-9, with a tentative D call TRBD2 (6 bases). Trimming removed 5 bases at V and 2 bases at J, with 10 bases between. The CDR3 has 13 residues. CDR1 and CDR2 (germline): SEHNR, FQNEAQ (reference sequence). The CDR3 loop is CASSAGGTYEQYF. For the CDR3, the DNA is TGTGCCAGCAGCGCCGGGGGTACCTACGAGCAGTACTTC.

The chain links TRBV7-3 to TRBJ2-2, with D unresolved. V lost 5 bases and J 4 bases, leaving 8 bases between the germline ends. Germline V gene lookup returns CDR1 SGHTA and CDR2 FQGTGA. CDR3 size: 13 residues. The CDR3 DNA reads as TGTGCCAGCAGCCCACGCCCCACCGGGGAGCTGTTTTTT. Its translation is CASSPRPTGELFF.

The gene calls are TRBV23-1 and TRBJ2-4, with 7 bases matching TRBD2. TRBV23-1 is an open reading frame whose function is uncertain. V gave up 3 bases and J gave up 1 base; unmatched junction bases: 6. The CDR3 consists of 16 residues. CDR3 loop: CASSHGAGDAKNIQYF. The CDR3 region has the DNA TGCGCCAGCAGTCATGGTGCGGGAGATGCCAAAAACATTCAGTACTTC.

The CDR3 loop reads CATSRDGGGQERETQYF. As DNA, the CDR3 is TGTGCCACCAGCAGAGACGGCGGGGGGCAGGAGAGGGAGACCCAGTACTTC. The genes are TRBV15 and TRBJ2-5; 8 nucleotides align to TRBD2. Germline V CDR1 and CDR2: LNHNV, YYDKDF (reference sequence). V lost 0 bases to trimming and J lost 5 bases; unmatched junction nucleotides: 11. CDR3 length: 17 residues.

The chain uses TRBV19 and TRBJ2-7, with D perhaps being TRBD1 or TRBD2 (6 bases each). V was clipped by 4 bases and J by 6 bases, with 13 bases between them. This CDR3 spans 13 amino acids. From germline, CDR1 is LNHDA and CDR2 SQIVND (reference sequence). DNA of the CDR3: TGTGCCAGTAGTAACCTTCGGGGGCGCGAGCAGTACTTC. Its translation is CASSNLRGREQYF.

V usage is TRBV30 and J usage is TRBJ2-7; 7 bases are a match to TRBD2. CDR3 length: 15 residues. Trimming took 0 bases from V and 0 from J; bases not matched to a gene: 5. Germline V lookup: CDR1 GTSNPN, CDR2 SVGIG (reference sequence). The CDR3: CAWSVWGEGSYEQYF. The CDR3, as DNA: TGTGCCTGGAGTGTATGGGGGGAGGGCTCCTACGAGCAGTACTTC.

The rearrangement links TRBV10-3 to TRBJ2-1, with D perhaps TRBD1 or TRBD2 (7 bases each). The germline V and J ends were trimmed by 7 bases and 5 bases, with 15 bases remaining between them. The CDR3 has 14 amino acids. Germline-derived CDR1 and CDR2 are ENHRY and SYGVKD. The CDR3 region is CAIKSGTANNEQFF. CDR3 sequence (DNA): TGTGCCATCAAAAGCGGGACAGCTAACAATGAGCAGTTCTTC.

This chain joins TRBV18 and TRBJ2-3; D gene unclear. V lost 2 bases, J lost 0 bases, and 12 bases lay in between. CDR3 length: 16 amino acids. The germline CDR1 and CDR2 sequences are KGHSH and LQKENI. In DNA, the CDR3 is TGTGCCAGCTCACCAATCAGAGCAGCTAGCACAGATACGCAGTATTTT. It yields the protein CASSPIRAASTDTQYF.

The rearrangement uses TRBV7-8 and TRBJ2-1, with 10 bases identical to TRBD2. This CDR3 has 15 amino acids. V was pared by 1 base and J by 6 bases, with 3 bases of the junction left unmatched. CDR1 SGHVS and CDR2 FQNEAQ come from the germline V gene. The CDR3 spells CASSLVPSGSNEQFF. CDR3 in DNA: TGTGCCAGCAGCTTAGTGCCTAGCGGGAGCAATGAGCAGTTCTTC.

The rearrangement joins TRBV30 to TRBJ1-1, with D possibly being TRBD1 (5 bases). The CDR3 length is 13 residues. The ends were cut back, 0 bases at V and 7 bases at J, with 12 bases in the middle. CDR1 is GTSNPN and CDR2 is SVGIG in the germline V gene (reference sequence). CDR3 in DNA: TGTGCCTGGAGTGTAAGCGGGGGGGGTGAAGCTTTCTTT. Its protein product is CAWSVSGGGEAFF.

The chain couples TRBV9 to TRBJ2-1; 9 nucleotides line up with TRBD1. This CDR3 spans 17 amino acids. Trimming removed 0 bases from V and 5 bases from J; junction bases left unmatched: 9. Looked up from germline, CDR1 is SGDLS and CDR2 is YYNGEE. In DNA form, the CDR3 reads TGTGCCAGCAGCGTAGGAGCCGGGACAGGGCTAGACAATGAGCAGTTCTTC. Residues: CASSVGAGTGLDNEQFF.

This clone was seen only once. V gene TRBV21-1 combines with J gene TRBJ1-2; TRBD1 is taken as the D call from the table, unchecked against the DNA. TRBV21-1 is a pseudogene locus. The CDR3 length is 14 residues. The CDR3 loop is CASSKSTGVDGYTF. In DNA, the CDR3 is TGTGCCAGCAGCAAATCGACAGGGGTCGATGGCTACACCTTC.

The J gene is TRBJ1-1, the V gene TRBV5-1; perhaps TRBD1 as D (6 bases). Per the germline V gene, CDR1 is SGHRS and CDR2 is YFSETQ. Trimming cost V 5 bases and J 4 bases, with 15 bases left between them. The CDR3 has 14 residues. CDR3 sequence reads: CASSSTGHGTEAFF. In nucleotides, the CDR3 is TGCGCCAGCAGTTCTACAGGGCACGGCACTGAAGCTTTCTTT.

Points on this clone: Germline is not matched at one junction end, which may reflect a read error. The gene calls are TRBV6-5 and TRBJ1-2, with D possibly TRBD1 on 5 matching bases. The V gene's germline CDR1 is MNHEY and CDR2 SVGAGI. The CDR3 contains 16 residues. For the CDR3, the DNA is TGTGCCAGCAGATACTCGGGGGAGAGTCAAAGCTATGGCTACACCTTC. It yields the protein CASRYSGESQSYGYTF.

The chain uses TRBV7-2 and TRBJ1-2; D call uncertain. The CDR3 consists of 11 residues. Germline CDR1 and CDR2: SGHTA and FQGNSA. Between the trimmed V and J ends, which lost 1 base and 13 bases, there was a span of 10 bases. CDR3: CASSLGGQFTF. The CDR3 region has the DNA TGTGCCAGCAGCTTAGGCGGGCAATTCACCTTC.